This section outlines one T cell receptor (beta chain) sequence together with its context. In the study's own analysis: Amplified reference gene primers provided the basis for estimating nucleated cell counts. Sequencing used immunoSEQ multiplex PCR; TCRdb keeps in-frame clones, though not all of them. From that table come the V and J calls and clone size; the DNA was used to work out D and trimming. The profile covers 95,000 to 150,000 clones, with about two thirds appearing a single time and 0.75% to 0.9% taken by the ten largest. This sample was taken from a study of blood T cell repertoires in COVID-19. Study background: Sites in the United States, Italy and Spain provided acute and convalescent COVID-19 samples. Nucleic acid was either cDNA or gDNA, and it came from T cells, B-cell-depleted T cells, or PBMCs.

Germline values: CDR1 ENHRY, CDR2 SYGVKD. CDR3 length equals 19 residues. The junction had 16 bases not matched to a gene; V was cut back by 6 bases and J by 4 bases. This clonotype was obtained from a human donor with acute or convalescent COVID-19. The donor label of this sample is uncertain. The specimen sequenced was peripheral blood. The chain couples TRBV10-3 to TRBJ2-2; 11 bases map to TRBD1. The CDR3 sequence is CAIRSILLTGTGGTGELFF. In DNA, the CDR3 is TGTGCCATCAGATCGATTCTACTAACCGGGACAGGGGGCACCGGGGAGCTGTTTTTT.